These 20 T cell receptor beta chains share one sample of origin, sequenced in a study of vaccination effects on CD4 cells after COVID-19. Culture lasted about 10 days before CD4+ T cell isolation. Here immunoSEQ multiplex PCR was the method, and the copy in TCRdb shows in-frame clones only, minus some. The data show fewer than 75,000 clones, roughly three quarters seen once. No cognate antigen is known for these TCRs. The sequencing here drew on CD4+ T cells from PBMCs cultured without peptide, taken before COVID-19 vaccination. The receptors stem from a human donor who received a COVID-19 vaccine.

This clone was observed a single time. The V and J genes are TRBV7-2 and TRBJ2-2; TRBD1 matches at 11 bases. The CDR3 loop spans 16 amino acids. V was clipped by 5 bases and J by 6 bases; unmatched bases: 8. From germline, CDR1 is SGHTA and CDR2 FQGNSA. CDR3 in amino acids: CASSLLGGQGAGELFF. For the CDR3, the DNA is TGTGCCAGCAGCCTCCTTGGGGGACAGGGGGCCGGGGAGCTGTTTTTT. Full variable domain (remainder filled in from reference TRBV7-2 and TRBJ2-2): GAGVSQSPSNKVTEKGKDVELRCDPISGHTALYWYRQSLGQGLEFLIYFQGNSAPDKSGLPSDRFSAERTGGSVSTLTIQRTQQEDSAVYLCASSLLGGQGAGELFFGEGSRLTVL.

This clone was observed once. The chain uses TRBV11-3 and TRBJ2-1; no clear D gene. V was pared by 3 bases and J by 6 bases, with 18 bases between. CDR3 size: 16 residues. The germline V gene encodes CDR1 SGHNT and CDR2 YENEEA. Here the CDR3 reads CASSFRTYQDPNEQFF. CDR3 nucleotide sequence: TGTGCCAGCAGCTTCCGCACTTACCAAGACCCCAATGAGCAGTTCTTC.

The rearrangement joins TRBV2 to TRBJ1-6; TRBD1 matches at 7 bases. The CDR3 loop spans 16 amino acids. Germline V gives CDR1 SNHLY, CDR2 FYNNEI. Trimming cost V 0 bases and J 9 bases; bases outside gene matches: 8. The CDR3 DNA reads as TGTGCCAGCAGTGAAGCCCAAACAGGGGCTGGTTCACCCCTCCACTTT. It encodes CASSEAQTGAGSPLHF.

J is TRBJ2-1 and V is TRBV5-1, with 12 bases aligning to TRBD2. The J segment lost 6 bases and the V segment lost 4 bases, leaving 2 bases of the junction unmatched. This CDR3 has 14 residues. Germline V gene data show CDR1 as SGHRS and CDR2 as YFSETQ. The CDR3 loop reads CASSASGGANEQFF. CDR3 DNA sequence: TGCGCCAGCAGCGCTAGCGGGGGGGCCAATGAGCAGTTCTTC. The variable domain in full, completed from reference TRBV5-1 and TRBJ2-1, reads KAGVTQTPRYLIKTRGQQVTLSCSPISGHRSVSWYQQTPGQGLQFLFEYFSETQRNKGNFPGRFSGRQFSNSRSEMNVSTLELGDSALYLCASSASGGANEQFFGPGTRLTVL.

The CDR3: CASKKDRGYGETQYF. Here the CDR3 DNA reads TGTGCCAGCAAAAAAGACAGGGGCTATGGAGAGACCCAGTACTTC. The V gene is TRBV6-5, the J gene TRBJ2-5; 8 bases fit TRBD1. Germline V gene sequence: CDR1 MNHEY, CDR2 SVGAGI. J gave up 4 bases and V 7 bases, and 11 bases lay outside the gene matches. This CDR3 is built from 15 residues.

V usage is TRBV30 and J usage is TRBJ1-6, with 10 bases aligning to TRBD1. The V gene's germline CDR1 is GTSNPN and CDR2 SVGIG (reference sequence). The CDR3 consists of 16 residues. With V trimmed by 2 bases and J by 9 bases, 10 bases remained unmatched. In nucleotides, the CDR3 is TGTGCCTGGAGTAAGGACAGGGGGGTCTCTCGTTCACCCCTCCACTTT. This translates into CAWSKDRGVSRSPLHF.

This chain connects TRBV18 to TRBJ1-3; the D is unclear. Germline CDR1 KGHSH, CDR2 LQKENI. The CDR3 is 13 residues long. The germline V and J ends were trimmed by 4 bases and 4 bases, with 8 bases remaining between them. The CDR3 DNA reads as TGTGCCAGCTCACAGGGTGGAGGAAACACCATATATTTT. It specifies CASSQGGGNTIYF.

J is TRBJ2-7 and V is TRBV21-1; the table's D call TRBD1 went unverified against the DNA. TRBV21-1 is reported as a pseudogene. This CDR3 contains 17 residues. The CDR3 sequence is CASSDPVPRTGHGEQYV. DNA for the CDR3: TGTGCCAGCAGCGATCCCGTCCCCCGGACAGGTCATGGCGAGCAGTACGTC.

A few counts support this clone. The chain recombines TRBV9 with TRBJ1-5; D is undetermined. CDR3 length: 14 residues. CDR1 is SGDLS, CDR2 YYNGEE, per germline. V lost 0 bases and J lost 5, with 9 bases in between. For the CDR3, the DNA is TGTGCCAGCAGCGTAGGGTCAGTTTATCAGCCCCAGCATTTT. This encodes CASSVGSVYQPQHF. The complete variable domain, with remaining parts taken from reference TRBV9 and TRBJ1-5, reads DSGVTQTPKHLITATGQRVTLRCSPRSGDLSVYWYQQSLDQGLQFLIQYYNGEERAKGNILERFSAQQFPDLHSELNLSSLELGDSALYFCASSVGSVYQPQHFGDGTRLSIL.

V and J are TRBV6-2 or TRBV6-3 and TRBJ1-1, with D perhaps TRBD1 (5 bases). V shed 0 bases and J shed 0 bases, with 8 bases lying between them. Germline V gives CDR1 MNHEY, CDR2 SVGEGT. The CDR3 has 15 residues. The CDR3 loop is CASSYSRGVNTEAFF. CDR3 sequence (DNA): TGTGCCAGCAGTTACTCTCGAGGGGTGAACACTGAAGCTTTCTTT.

The rearrangement links TRBV7-7 to TRBJ2-1; perhaps TRBD2 as D (5 bases). Germline V gene sequence: CDR1 SSHAT, CDR2 FNYEAQ (reference sequence). This CDR3 contains 11 residues. The V end lost 5 bases, the J end lost 12 bases, and 11 bases lay between the germline ends. CDR3 sequence (DNA): TGTGCCAGCAGCAACGGAGGTGCGCAGTTCTTC. This translates into CASSNGGAQFF.

In this sample, this clone turned up a few times. V usage is TRBV12-3 or TRBV12-4 and J usage is TRBJ2-7; 8 bases are a match to TRBD1. V was clipped by 10 bases and J by 2 bases; unmatched bases: 4. This CDR3 has 12 amino acids. CDR3 amino acids: CAIGTGPYEQYV. The CDR3 DNA is TGTGCCATCGGGACAGGACCCTACGAGCAGTACGTC.

V gene TRBV11-2 combines with J gene TRBJ1-3; 7 nucleotides align to TRBD1. The CDR3 spans 14 residues. Trimming at V came to 6 bases and at J to 4 bases, leaving 6 bases not matched to a gene. CDR1 SGHAT and CDR2 FQNNGV come from the germline V gene. The CDR3 DNA follows: TGTGCCAGCAGAACAGGGGCGGGAGGAAACACCATATATTTT. Protein: CASRTGAGGNTIYF. Variable domain in full (rest from reference TRBV11-2 and TRBJ1-3): EAGVAQSPRYKIIEKRQSVAFWCNPISGHATLYWYQQILGQGPKLLIQFQNNGVVDDSQLPKDRFSAERLKGVDSTLKIQPAKLEDSAVYLCASRTGAGGNTIYFGEGSWLTVV.

In its sample, this clone was seen a few times. This chain connects TRBV30 to TRBJ1-6; perhaps TRBD1 as D (5 bases). In germline, CDR1 is GTSNPN, CDR2 SVGIG (reference sequence). V lost 4 bases and J 13 bases, leaving 17 bases between the germline ends. This CDR3 comprises 13 residues. This CDR3 reads CAWKGPLRHPLHF. In DNA form, the CDR3 reads TGTGCCTGGAAGGGGCCGTTGAGACATCCCCTCCACTTT.

The chain is built from TRBV6-1 and TRBJ1-3, with 7 bases identical to TRBD1. The CDR3 runs to 17 residues. Unmatched junction bases numbered 8, after V lost 3 bases and J lost 0 bases. CDR1 is MNHNS and CDR2 is SASEGT in the germline V gene. In nucleotides, the CDR3 is TGTGCCAGCAGTGATCGGTACAGGGGAAACTCTGGAAACACCATATATTTT. This translates into CASSDRYRGNSGNTIYF.

The chain has TRBV21-1 and TRBJ2-1. TRBV21-1 constitutes a pseudogene. The CDR3 sequence is 14 residues long. The CDR3 loop is CASSKGLTGREQFF. DNA for the CDR3: TGTGCCAGCAGCAAAGGATTAACCGGAAGGGAGCAGTTCTTC.

The CDR3 here is CASSLALPTDTQYF. As DNA, the CDR3 is TGCGCCAGCAGCTTGGCCCTGCCCACAGATACGCAGTATTTT. J is TRBJ2-3 and V is TRBV5-1; D uncertain. Germline V gene data show CDR1 as SGHRS and CDR2 as YFSETQ. V lost 0 bases and J lost 2, with 7 bases in between. The CDR3 extends over 14 amino acids.

This clone showed up just once. The chain couples TRBV10-2 to TRBJ2-6, with a weak D call TRBD2 (5 bases). The V gene's germline CDR1 is WSHSY and CDR2 SAAADI. This CDR3 has 18 amino acids. Trimming removed 0 bases from V and 0 bases from J, with 12 bases in between. For the CDR3, the DNA is TGCGCCAGCAGTGAGTCCGGGATTTCACCCTCTGGGGCCAACGTCCTGACTTTC. It codes for CASSESGISPSGANVLTF.

The chain uses TRBV5-1 and TRBJ1-1; D remains ambiguous. Germline CDR1 is SGHRS and CDR2 is YFSETQ. V shed 1 base and J shed 1 base, with 11 bases lying between them. The CDR3 covers 15 residues. The CDR3 sequence: CASSLSLGSNTEAFF. The CDR3 coding sequence is TGCGCCAGCAGCTTGAGTCTCGGCTCGAACACTGAAGCTTTCTTT.

The V and J genes are TRBV12-5 and TRBJ1-1; no clear D. The V and J ends lost 3 bases and 6 bases respectively, with 11 bases between them. CDR1 is LGHNT and CDR2 is FRNRAP in the germline V gene. CDR3 length: 13 residues. CDR3 in DNA: TGTGCTAGTGGTTTTCTCTCGCCCCCTGAAGCTTTCTTT. Translated: CASGFLSPPEAFF.